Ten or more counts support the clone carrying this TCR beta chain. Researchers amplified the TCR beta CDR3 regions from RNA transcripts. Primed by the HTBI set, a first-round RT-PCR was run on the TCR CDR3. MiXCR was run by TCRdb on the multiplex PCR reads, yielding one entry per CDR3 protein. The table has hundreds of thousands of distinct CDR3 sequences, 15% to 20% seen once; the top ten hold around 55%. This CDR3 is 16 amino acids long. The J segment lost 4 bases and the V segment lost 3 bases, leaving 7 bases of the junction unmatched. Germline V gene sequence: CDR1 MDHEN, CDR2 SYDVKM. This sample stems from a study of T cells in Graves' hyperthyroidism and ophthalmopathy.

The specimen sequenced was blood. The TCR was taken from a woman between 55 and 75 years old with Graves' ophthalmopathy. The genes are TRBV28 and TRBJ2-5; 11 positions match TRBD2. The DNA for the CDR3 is TGTGCCAGCAGTTTGCTAACTAGCGGGAGACTAGAGACCCAGTACTTC. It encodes CASSLLTSGRLETQYF.